The T cell receptor beta chain described here comes from a study of blood T cell repertoires in COVID-19. On the study more broadly: T cells, B-cell-depleted T cells, or PBMCs provided the cDNA or gDNA that served as material.

TCRdb's copy holds only in-frame clones and misses some; the assay was immunoSEQ multiplex PCR. This sample has about 100,000 clones, with approximately 91% found just once. Trimming at V came to 3 bases and at J to 5 bases, leaving 2 bases not matched to a gene. Germline CDR1 is MNHEY and CDR2 is SMNVEV (reference sequence). The CDR3 length is 13 residues. Source material: peripheral blood. The rearrangement links TRBV27 to TRBJ2-5; the match to TRBD1 covers 8 bases. This TCR derives from a man younger than 35 with acute or convalescent COVID-19. The CDR3: CASSFNRGETQYF. Written as DNA, the CDR3 is TGTGCCAGCAGTTTTAACAGGGGGGAGACCCAGTACTTC.